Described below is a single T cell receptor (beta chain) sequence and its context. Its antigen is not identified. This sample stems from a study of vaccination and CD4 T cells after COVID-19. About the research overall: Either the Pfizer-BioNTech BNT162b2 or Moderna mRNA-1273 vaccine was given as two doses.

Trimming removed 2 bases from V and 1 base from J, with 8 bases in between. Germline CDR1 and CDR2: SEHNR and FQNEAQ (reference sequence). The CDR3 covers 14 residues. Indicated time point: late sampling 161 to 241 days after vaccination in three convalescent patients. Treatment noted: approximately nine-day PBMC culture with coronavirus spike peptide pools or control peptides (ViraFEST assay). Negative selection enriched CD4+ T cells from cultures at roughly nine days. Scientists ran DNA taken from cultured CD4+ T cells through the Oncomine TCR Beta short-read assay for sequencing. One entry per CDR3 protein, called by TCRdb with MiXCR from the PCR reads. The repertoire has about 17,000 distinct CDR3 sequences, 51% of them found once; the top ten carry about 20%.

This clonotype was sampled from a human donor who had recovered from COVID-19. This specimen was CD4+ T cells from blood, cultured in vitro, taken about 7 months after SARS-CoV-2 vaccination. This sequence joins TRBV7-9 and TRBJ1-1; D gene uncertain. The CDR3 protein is CASSLQHENTEAFF. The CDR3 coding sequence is TGTGCCAGCAGCTTACAGCACGAGAACACTGAAGCTTTCTTT.